The rows below give T cell receptor beta chains drawn from one sample of a study of beta chain features in type 1 diabetes. Profiling relied on immunoSEQ multiplex PCR, and the TCRdb table lists in-frame clones only, not all of them. The table records fewer than 400,000 clones, under 8.5% of them present only once. The sequenced sample consisted of central memory CD4+ T cells from blood. These receptors were taken from a woman younger than 30 in good health. CDR3s include the opening cysteine and the closing phenylalanine or tryptophan. Fields, in order: D gene, clone size, V gene, J gene, CDR3 DNA, CDR3 protein. D genes are given only for firm matches. A row's size may be missing; if present it is once, few, many or a size class.

d_gene: TRBD2; abundance: many; v_gene: TRBV7-3; j_gene: TRBJ2-1; CDR3nt: TGTGCCAGCAGCTCTGGGGACTATGGCAATGAGCAGTTCTTC; CDR3aa: CASSSGDYGNEQFF
d_gene: -; abundance: -; v_gene: TRBV9; j_gene: TRBJ1-2; CDR3nt: TGTGCCAGCAGCGCCTTGCCCAGGGGCAGGAACTATGGCTACACCTTC; CDR3aa: CASSALPRGRNYGYTF
d_gene: -; abundance: -; v_gene: TRBV9; j_gene: TRBJ2-2; CDR3nt: TGTGCCAGCAGCGTAAAGGCCTCGAACACCGGGGAGCTGTTTTTT; CDR3aa: CASSVKASNTGELFF
d_gene: TRBD1; abundance: few; v_gene: TRBV9; j_gene: TRBJ2-1; CDR3nt: TGTGCCAGCAGCGGATACAGGGGGCGAAGGAATGAGCAGTTCTTC; CDR3aa: CASSGYRGRRNEQFF
d_gene: -; abundance: few; v_gene: TRBV7-8; j_gene: TRBJ1-1; CDR3nt: TGTGCCAGCAGCTCGCTGGCAGGGATGAACACTGAAGCTTTCTTT; CDR3aa: CASSSLAGMNTEAFF
d_gene: -; abundance: -; v_gene: TRBV27; j_gene: TRBJ2-7; CDR3nt: TGTGCCAGCCAAAGGCAGTACTTC; CDR3aa: CASQRQYF
d_gene: TRBD1; abundance: many; v_gene: TRBV6-6; j_gene: TRBJ2-4; CDR3nt: TGTGCCAGCAGAAACGGGGACAGCTCAAACATTCAGTACTTC; CDR3aa: CASRNGDSSNIQYF
d_gene: -; abundance: -; v_gene: TRBV15; j_gene: TRBJ2-7; CDR3nt: TGTGCCACCACGCCGAACGGGATACAGGACGAGCAGTACTTC; CDR3aa: CATTPNGIQDEQYF
d_gene: TRBD1; abundance: few; v_gene: TRBV7-8; j_gene: TRBJ1-1; CDR3nt: TGTGCCAGCAGCCCCCGCCCCCGTCAGACCGGGACAGGGATGGCTACTGAAGCTTTCTTT; CDR3aa: CASSPRPRQTGTGMATEAFF
d_gene: -; abundance: few; v_gene: TRBV5-4; j_gene: TRBJ1-2; CDR3nt: TGTGCCAGCAGCGCCTCCCAAAGGGAATCTGGCTACACCTTC; CDR3aa: CASSASQRESGYTF
d_gene: TRBD2; abundance: -; v_gene: TRBV5-1; j_gene: TRBJ2-5; CDR3nt: TGCGCCAGCAGCTTGATGACTAGCGGCCTAGGGGAGACCCAGTACTTC; CDR3aa: CASSLMTSGLGETQYF
d_gene: -; abundance: -; v_gene: TRBV7-9; j_gene: TRBJ1-1; CDR3nt: TGTGCCAGCAGCTTCTCAGAGAACACTGAAGCTTTCTTT; CDR3aa: CASSFSENTEAFF
d_gene: TRBD2; abundance: -; v_gene: TRBV5-1; j_gene: TRBJ2-7; CDR3nt: TGCGCCAGCAGCTTGGCCGCTAGCGGGAATCCTTACGAGCAGTACTTC; CDR3aa: CASSLAASGNPYEQYF
d_gene: TRBD2; abundance: few; v_gene: TRBV7-2; j_gene: TRBJ2-3; CDR3nt: TGTGCCAGCAGTGGGGCGGGAGGGACAGATACGCAGTATTTT; CDR3aa: CASSGAGGTDTQYF
d_gene: -; abundance: -; v_gene: TRBV5-4; j_gene: TRBJ2-7; CDR3nt: TGTGCCAGCAGCTCCGGGGGCCTAACCTTACCGGCTAGATCAAGGGAGTACTTC; CDR3aa: CASSSGGLTLPARSREYF
d_gene: -; abundance: -; v_gene: TRBV28; j_gene: TRBJ2-3; CDR3nt: TGTGCCAGCAGTTTCGGTGGGGGGAGTAGCACAGATACGCAGTATTTT; CDR3aa: CASSFGGGSSTDTQYF
d_gene: -; abundance: -; v_gene: TRBV4-2; j_gene: TRBJ1-1; CDR3nt: TGTGCCAGCAGCTTGGAACCGCAGAACACTGAAGCTTTCTTT; CDR3aa: CASSLEPQNTEAFF